This entry lists 5 T cell receptor beta chains sequenced from one sample in a study of blood T cell repertoires in COVID-19. Assay: immunoSEQ multiplex PCR; the TCRdb copy retains only in-frame clones and omits some. The table has roughly 260,000 clones, 87% seen once. Material: PBMCs or T cells enriched from blood (not recorded which). All receptors come from a woman aged 30 to 39 with acute COVID-19.

This clone was recorded only once. This chain joins TRBV5-1 and TRBJ2-6, with 8 bases aligning to TRBD2. The CDR3 sequence is 18 residues long. Looked up from germline, CDR1 is SGHRS and CDR2 is YFSETQ. Trimming at V came to 0 bases and at J to 3 bases, leaving 8 bases not matched to a gene. The CDR3 nucleotides are TGCGCCAGCAGCTTGGTGGGTAGCGGGATTGGTGGGGCCAACGTCCTGACTTTC. It translates to CASSLVGSGIGGANVLTF.

The count of this clone is one. This chain uses TRBV7-9 with TRBJ1-1, with D possibly being TRBD1 (6 bases). Trimming took off 1 base at V and 3 bases at J, with 12 bases between the two ends. Germline V lookup: CDR1 SEHNR, CDR2 FQNEAQ (reference sequence). The CDR3 loop spans 15 amino acids. DNA of the CDR3: TGTGCCAGCAGCTTAGTGGGGGGGCCCTACACTGAAGCTTTCTTT. Its protein is CASSLVGGPYTEAFF.

The sample holds one count of this clone. The chain employs TRBV4-2 and TRBJ2-5, with TRBD2 matching 11 bases. The CDR3 covers 18 residues. CDR1 and CDR2 from the germline V gene are LGHNA and YNFKEQ. J lost 5 bases, V lost 0 bases, and 11 bases had no gene match. Here the CDR3 reads CASSQDQLAGEEGETQYF. CDR3 DNA: TGTGCCAGCAGCCAAGATCAACTAGCGGGGGAAGAGGGGGAGACCCAGTACTTC.

This clone turned up a few times. The chain couples TRBV12-3 or TRBV12-4 to TRBJ2-1, with D hard to call. The CDR3 has 13 amino acids. V dropped 1 base and J dropped 7 bases, with 8 bases sitting between them. The CDR3 nucleotides read TGTGCCAGCAGTTTAGGGCTAGTTAATGAGCAGTTCTTC. Translating it yields CASSLGLVNEQFF.

The chain is built from TRBV3-1 (or the pseudogene TRBV3-2) and TRBJ1-2; TRBD1 matches 7 bases. Germline CDR1 is LGHDT and CDR2 is YNNKEL (reference sequence). This CDR3 has 16 residues. J gave up 4 bases and V 0 bases, and 8 bases lay outside the gene matches. CDR3 amino acids: CASSQDPGQPAYGYTF. The DNA for the CDR3 is TGTGCCAGCAGCCAAGATCCGGGACAGCCGGCCTATGGCTACACCTTC.